The present TCR beta chain was sequenced within a study of T cells after posttransplantation cyclophosphamide. Study observations and caveats: Donor-recipient repertoire similarity was low at 1-2 months, rising over year one. Tissue-infiltrating T cells from skin or gut overlapped little with blood T cells.

Repertoires were generated with immunoSEQ multiplex PCR, while TCRdb's copy carries only in-frame clones and drops some. The data list around 26,000 clones, none observed once; less than 5.5% falls to the top ten. Many counts were recorded for this clone. Its antigen is as yet unknown. This related bone marrow graft donor gave peripheral blood on the day of marrow donation. Germline V gene sequence: CDR1 SGHRS, CDR2 YFSETQ. The ends were cut back, 0 bases at V and 7 bases at J, with 16 bases in the middle. The CDR3 is 16 residues long. The clonotype comes from a woman aged 45-65 years in good health, CMV-negative, and a related stem cell transplant donor. Material: PBMCs. The chain joins TRBV5-1 to TRBJ1-4; weak D call: TRBD1 (6 bases). CDR3 DNA sequence: TGCGCCAGCAGCTTGGCCGAGGGGGAAGGGTTTGAAAAACTGTTTTTT. Translated, it gives CASSLAEGEGFEKLFF.